What follows describes a single T cell receptor (beta chain). CDR3 size: 15 residues. V was pared by 3 bases and J by 8 bases, with 19 bases between. Looked up from germline, CDR1 is MNHEY and CDR2 is SMNVEV (reference sequence). In the PCR, 60 Vbeta and 13 Jbeta primers were used. Method: immunoSEQ multiplex PCR; TCRdb's copy keeps in-frame clones and lacks some. The sample has some 130,000 clones. The data stem from a study of cytomegalovirus exposure and HLA in healthy donors. The sample taken for sequencing was PBMCs. The origin of this receptor is a man aged 18 to 29 in good health and CMV-seronegative. The chain employs TRBV27 and TRBJ1-2, with D perhaps TRBD1 (5 bases). CDR3 sequence: CASSFVIGGGDGYTF. For the CDR3, the DNA is TGTGCCAGCAGTTTTGTGATTGGAGGAGGGGACGGCTACACCTTC.